This T cell receptor beta chain was recovered during a study of blood T cell repertoires in COVID-19. On the study more broadly: The cDNA or gDNA used as material had been derived from T cells, B-cell-depleted T cells, or PBMCs.

The CDR3 is made up of 16 amino acids. Germline CDR1 is GTSNPN and CDR2 is SVGIG (reference sequence). V was pared by 0 bases and J by 1 base, with 6 bases of the junction left unmatched. Original methodology: Reference gene primer amplification yielded estimated nucleated cell counts. The data were produced by immunoSEQ multiplex PCR, yet TCRdb's version contains in-frame clones alone and is incomplete. That table gives V, J and clone size, and the DNA gave D and trimming. Among approximately 270,000 clones listed, about 80% were seen once. The rearrangement uses TRBV30 and TRBJ2-5, with 9 positions matching TRBD1. This receptor was obtained from an elderly man with acute or convalescent COVID-19. Material: peripheral blood. CDR3 in amino acids: CAWSVQGATIQETQYF. The CDR3 region has the DNA TGTGCCTGGAGTGTACAGGGGGCGACAATCCAAGAGACCCAGTACTTC.